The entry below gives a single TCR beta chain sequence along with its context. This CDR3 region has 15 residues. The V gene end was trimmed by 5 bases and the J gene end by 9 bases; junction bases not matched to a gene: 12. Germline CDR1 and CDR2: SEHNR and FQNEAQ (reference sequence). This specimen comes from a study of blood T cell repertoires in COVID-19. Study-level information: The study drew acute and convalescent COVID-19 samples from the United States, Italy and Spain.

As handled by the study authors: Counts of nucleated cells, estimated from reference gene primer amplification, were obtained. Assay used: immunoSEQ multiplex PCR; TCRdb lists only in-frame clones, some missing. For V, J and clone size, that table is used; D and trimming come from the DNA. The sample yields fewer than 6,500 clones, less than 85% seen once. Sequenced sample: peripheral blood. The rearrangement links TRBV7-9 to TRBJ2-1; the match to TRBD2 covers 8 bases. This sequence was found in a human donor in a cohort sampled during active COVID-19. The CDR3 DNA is TGTGCCAGCAGCCCGGCGGGGGGACTTTATAGTGAGCAGTTCTTC. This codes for CASSPAGGLYSEQFF.